The present T cell receptor beta chain was sequenced within a study of blood T cell repertoires in COVID-19. Study background: PBMCs, B-cell-depleted T cells, or T cells were the source of the cDNA or gDNA that made up the material.

The CDR3 is 15 amino acids. Germline V CDR1 and CDR2: LGHNT, FRNRAP. The ends lost 0 bases at V and 5 bases at J; junction bases unmatched: 6. Data came from immunoSEQ multiplex PCR; TCRdb stores just in-frame clones and leaves some out. In the table there are approximately 270,000 clones, approximately 91% of which are singletons. This sequence originates from a human donor in a cohort exposed to, infected with or recovered from COVID-19 (not recorded which). The donor label of this sample is uncertain. The chain has TRBV12-5 and TRBJ1-2; TRBD1 matches at 7 bases. The sequenced sample was PBMCs or T cells enriched from blood (not recorded which). The CDR3 sequence: CASGLVPTTGYGYTF. CDR3 nucleotides: TGTGCTAGTGGTTTGGTTCCGACGACAGGGTATGGCTACACCTTC.